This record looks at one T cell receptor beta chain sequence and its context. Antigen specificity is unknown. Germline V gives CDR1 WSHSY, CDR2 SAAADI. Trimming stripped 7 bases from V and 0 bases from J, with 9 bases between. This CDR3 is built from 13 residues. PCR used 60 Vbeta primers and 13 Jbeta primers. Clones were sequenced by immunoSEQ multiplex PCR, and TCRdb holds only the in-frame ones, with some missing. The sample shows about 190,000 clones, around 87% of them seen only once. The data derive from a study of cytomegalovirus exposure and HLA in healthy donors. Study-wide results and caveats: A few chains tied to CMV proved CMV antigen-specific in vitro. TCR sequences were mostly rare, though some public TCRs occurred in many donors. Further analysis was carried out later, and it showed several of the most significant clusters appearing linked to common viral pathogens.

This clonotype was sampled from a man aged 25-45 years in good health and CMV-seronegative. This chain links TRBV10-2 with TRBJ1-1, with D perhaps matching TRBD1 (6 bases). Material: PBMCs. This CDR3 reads CASKDRVNTEAFF. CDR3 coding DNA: TGCGCCAGCAAGGACAGAGTGAACACTGAAGCTTTCTTT.